Presented here are 6 T cell receptor delta chains from one specimen sequenced in a study of gamma-delta T cells after stem cell transplantation (TCRdb year 2016). To prepare the library, RT-PCR was applied. The sequencer was an Illumina MiSeq. With CATT, TCRdb called clones again from the public reads; duplicate DNA rows were later joined. The sample records about 15,000 delta-chain clones, more than 7.5% of which are singletons. Of the sample, 55% to 80% is held by the ten largest clones. The sequencing sample was made of gamma-delta T cells. These receptors originate from a human donor. It is not recorded whose cells these are; they may come from a transplant donor.

A note on this clone: Just one base apart from a much larger clone, this may be a read error. The same CDR3 also results from other DNA sequences found in this sample. The J gene is TRDJ1, the V gene TRDV2; 10 nucleotides agree with TRDD3. The germline V gene encodes CDR1 GEAIGNYY and CDR2 EKD. The CDR3 runs to 19 residues. After removal of 4 bases from V and 0 bases from J, the junction contained 16 bases not matched to a gene. As DNA, the CDR3 is TGTGCCTGTGAAACTGGAAGGGGGGATACGCGGAGATACACCGATAAACTCATCTTT. Protein: CACETGRGDTRRYTDKLIF.

Details on this clone: The likely explanation is a read error, given a far larger clone one base away. The sample holds other DNA sequences that translate to the same CDR3. The rearrangement joins TRDV2 to TRDJ1; D may be TRDD3 (6 bases). This CDR3 spans 20 amino acids. Germline CDR1 and CDR2: GEAIGNYY and EKD. Trimming shortened V by 0 bases and J by 0 bases, and 25 bases separated the two germline ends. The CDR3 DNA is TGTGCCTGTGACACCGTATATGGCGGATACCGTGGGGAGTACACCGATAAACTCATCTTT. The encoded protein is CACDTVYGGYRGEYTDKLIF.

This clone was seen more than once but under ten times. The protein held in TCRdb is that of a much larger clone and does not match this DNA's translation at residue 12, likely because of a read error; the protein shown is translated from the DNA. The rearrangement links TRDV2 to TRDJ1; 11 bases agree with TRDD3. The CDR3 is made up of 17 amino acids. V shed 3 bases and J 4 bases; nucleotides not matched to a gene: 12. Germline V lookup: CDR1 GEAIGNYY, CDR2 EKD. Here the CDR3 reads CACDPLMGDTRLDKLIF. Here the CDR3 DNA reads TGTGCCTGTGACCCTCTGATGGGGGATACGCGCCTCGATAAACTCATCTTT.

This clone was detected a few times. This DNA's translation differs at residue 7 from TCRdb's protein, which comes from a much larger clone; a read error is likely, and the protein shown is translated from the DNA. The CDR3 region is CACDSLVDRGDTDKLIF. DNA for the CDR3: TGTGCCTGTGACTCCCTGGTGGATAGAGGAGACACCGATAAACTCATCTTT. The chain has TRDV2 and TRDJ1, with D tentatively TRDD3 (5 bases). This CDR3 has 17 residues. Germline V lookup: CDR1 GEAIGNYY, CDR2 EKD. Trimming removed 3 bases at V and 0 bases at J, with 19 bases between.

This clone was seen a few times. It differs at one base from a far larger clone, so likely a read error. The sample has other DNA sequences that encode this CDR3 too. V and J are TRDV2 and TRDJ3, with D possibly matching TRDD3 (6 bases). This CDR3 is built from 17 residues. Per the germline V gene, CDR1 is GEAIGNYY and CDR2 is EKD. The chain's CDR3 is CACDTTGISWDTRQMFF. Here the CDR3 DNA reads TGTGCCTGCGACACTACTGGGATTTCCTGGGACACCCGACAGATGTTTTTC.

This clone turned up a few times. This sequence may be a read error, since a much larger clone differs from it by one base. Other DNA sequences in the same sample also yield this CDR3. V and J are TRDV1 and TRDJ1, with 9 bases aligning to TRDD3. J gave up 8 bases and V 1 base, and 11 bases lay outside the gene matches. Per germline, CDR1 TSWWSYY and CDR2 QGS. This CDR3 contains 16 residues. The DNA for the CDR3 is TGTGCTCTTGGGGAACCGGGGTACTGGGGGACTCCCAAACTCATCTTT. Translated, it gives CALGEPGYWGTPKLIF.